These 27 T cell receptor beta chains originate from one sample sequenced in a study of blood T cell repertoires in COVID-19. The protocol was immunoSEQ multiplex PCR, while the TCRdb copy is restricted to in-frame clones and leaves out a portion. The sample holds about 190,000 clones, 65% to 80% seen once. Sequenced sample: peripheral blood. The origin of the receptors is a woman between 45 and 65 years old with acute or convalescent COVID-19.

This clone was observed at least ten times. The rearrangement joins TRBV19 to TRBJ1-2, with D perhaps matching TRBD1 (5 bases). V gave up 0 bases and J gave up 8 bases, with 13 bases separating them. The CDR3 has 14 amino acids. CDR1 and CDR2 (germline): LNHDA, SQIVND (reference sequence). CDR3 DNA sequence: TGTGCCAGTAGTATAGATCTTGCAGGGTCGGGCTACACCTTC. It encodes CASSIDLAGSGYTF.

This clone showed up just a few times. This chain connects TRBV19 to TRBJ1-5, with 10 positions matching TRBD1. V was pared by 5 bases and J by 6 bases, with 16 bases of the junction left unmatched. Germline assignment: CDR1 LNHDA and CDR2 SQIVND (reference sequence). The CDR3 length is 18 residues. This CDR3 is CASSYSGTGVVGGQPQHF. CDR3 nucleotide sequence: TGTGCCAGTAGTTACTCCGGGACAGGGGTTGTGGGAGGTCAGCCCCAGCATTTT.

This clone was counted once. This chain joins TRBV6-2 or TRBV6-3 and TRBJ2-7, with 8 bases that match TRBD1. There are 14 residues in the CDR3. Germline V gene lookup returns CDR1 MNHEY and CDR2 SVGEGT. V gave up 0 bases and J gave up 2 bases; unmatched junction bases: 0. The chain's CDR3 is CASSYSTGAYEQYF. CDR3 bases: TGTGCCAGCAGTTACTCGACAGGGGCCTACGAGCAGTACTTC.

V and J are TRBV28 and TRBJ1-2; TRBD1 matches at 9 bases. CDR1 and CDR2 from the germline V gene are MDHEN and SYDVKM. CDR3 length: 15 amino acids. J lost 11 bases, V lost 6 bases, and 16 bases had no gene match. The CDR3 loop reads CASRKTSGTGYRYTF. In DNA form, the CDR3 reads TGTGCCAGCAGGAAGACATCCGGGACAGGGTATAGGTACACCTTC.

The J gene is TRBJ1-1, the V gene TRBV7-9, with D perhaps TRBD1 (5 bases). CDR3 length equals 16 residues. V shed 5 bases and J shed 0 bases, with 16 bases lying between them. Germline loops: CDR1 SEHNR, CDR2 FQNEAQ (reference sequence). CDR3 loop: CASSPQGRAMNTEAFF. In nucleotides, the CDR3 is TGTGCCAGCAGCCCGCAGGGCAGGGCTATGAACACTGAAGCTTTCTTT.

The V call is TRBV6-5, the J call TRBJ2-1; perhaps TRBD1 as D (5 bases). The germline CDR1 and CDR2 sequences are MNHEY and SVGAGI. CDR3 length: 12 residues. The V gene lost 2 bases and the J gene lost 7 bases, with 6 bases spanning the gap. Written as DNA, the CDR3 is TGTGCCAGCAGTTACGCAGGGAATGAGCAGTTCTTC. Its protein product is CASSYAGNEQFF.

This chain connects TRBV7-2 to TRBJ2-4; tentatively, D is TRBD2 (6 bases). CDR3 size: 13 residues. The V end lost 4 bases, the J end lost 9 bases, and 13 bases lay between the germline ends. CDR1 is SGHTA and CDR2 is FQGNSA in the germline V gene. The CDR3: CASSSRDGGIQYF. The CDR3 bases are TGTGCCAGCAGCTCCCGGGACGGGGGCATTCAGTACTTC.

V usage is TRBV18 and J usage is TRBJ1-2; 8 bases agree with TRBD1. Trimming removed 2 bases from V and 3 bases from J; junction bases left unmatched: 14. Germline CDR1 KGHSH, CDR2 LQKENI. There are 18 residues in the CDR3. The CDR3 spells CASSPKTGDLPGDYGYTF. The CDR3 DNA sequence: TGTGCCAGCTCACCAAAGACAGGGGACCTTCCTGGGGACTATGGCTACACCTTC.

A single count supports this clone. V usage is TRBV7-9 and J usage is TRBJ1-2; D might be TRBD1 (6 bases). The CDR3 spans 16 residues. The germline V gene has CDR1 SEHNR and CDR2 FQNEAQ (reference sequence). V was pared by 4 bases and J by 4 bases, with 19 bases between. The CDR3 sequence: CASSSRTDNARYGYTF. Here the CDR3 DNA reads TGTGCCAGCAGCTCCAGGACAGACAATGCGCGCTATGGCTACACCTTC.

The chain has TRBV10-2 and TRBJ2-3; D is ambiguous. The V end lost 7 bases, the J end lost 4 bases, and 15 bases lay between the germline ends. The germline V gene encodes CDR1 WSHSY and CDR2 SAAADI. This CDR3 spans 14 amino acids. The CDR3 DNA reads TGCGCCAGCATCCCACAGTCCGTCGCAGATACGCAGTATTTT. This translates into CASIPQSVADTQYF.

The chain employs TRBV10-1 and TRBJ2-7, with D possibly TRBD1 on 5 matching bases. The CDR3 is made up of 14 amino acids. V lost 3 bases and J 1 base, leaving 10 bases between the germline ends. The germline V gene has CDR1 WNHNN and CDR2 SYGVQD (reference sequence). The CDR3 DNA reads as TGCGCCAGCAGTGATGCGGACACATCCTACGAGCAGTACTTC. It yields the protein CASSDADTSYEQYF.

The rearrangement joins TRBV28 to TRBJ2-6; 8 nucleotides align to TRBD2. V lost 4 bases and J lost 0; bases outside the gene matches: 2. The CDR3 totals 16 residues. Germline CDR1 and CDR2: MDHEN and SYDVKM. The CDR3 protein is CASSSAGGSGANVLTF. The CDR3 DNA follows: TGTGCCAGCAGTTCCGCGGGGGGCTCTGGGGCCAACGTCCTGACTTTC. The complete variable domain, with remaining parts taken from reference TRBV28 and TRBJ2-6, reads DVKVTQSSRYLVKRTGEKVFLECVQDMDHENMFWYRQDPGLGLRLIYFSYDVKMKEKGDIPEGYSVSREKKERFSLILESASTNQTSMYLCASSSAGGSGANVLTFGAGSRLTVL.

The rearrangement links TRBV16 to TRBJ1-5; 9 nucleotides align to TRBD1. Germline V gene lookup returns CDR1 KGHSY and CDR2 FQNENV. V lost 1 base to trimming and J lost 5 bases; unmatched junction nucleotides: 9. This CDR3 contains 17 residues. DNA for the CDR3: TGTGCCAGCAGCCAATTACGGACAGGGGTTAACCATCAGCCCCAGCATTTT. Amino acids: CASSQLRTGVNHQPQHF.

This clone was picked up one time. V and J are TRBV6-5 and TRBJ1-2, with D tentatively TRBD1 (6 bases). The CDR3 covers 15 residues. Deletions cut 8 bases from V and 1 base from J, with 17 bases between. CDR1 is MNHEY and CDR2 is SVGAGI in the germline V gene. In nucleotides, the CDR3 is TGTGCCAGCGATAGGGGGAGGGGGGTTAACTATGGCTACACCTTC. Amino acid sequence: CASDRGRGVNYGYTF.

The chain uses TRBV19 and TRBJ1-4, with 9 bases aligning to TRBD1. CDR1 is LNHDA and CDR2 is SQIVND in the germline V gene (reference sequence). The CDR3 contains 17 residues. V was pared by 6 bases and J by 0 bases, with 8 bases of the junction left unmatched. The CDR3 DNA reads TGTGCCAGTAGGGGAACAGGGGGCGTTGCAACTAATGAAAAACTGTTTTTT. The encoded protein is CASRGTGGVATNEKLFF.

The chain joins TRBV6-2 or TRBV6-3 to TRBJ1-4; no definite D call. The length of the CDR3 is 13 residues. Deletions cut 4 bases from V and 3 bases from J, with 6 bases between. From germline, CDR1 is MNHEY and CDR2 SVGEGT. The CDR3 here is CASSLQSNEKLFF. Written as DNA, the CDR3 is TGTGCCAGCAGTTTACAGTCTAATGAAAAACTGTTTTTT.

This clone was seen a single time. This chain connects TRBV5-1 to TRBJ1-3, with 8 bases lining up with TRBD1. The CDR3 sequence is 14 residues long. Trimming removed 3 bases from V and 7 bases from J; junction bases left unmatched: 6. Germline V lookup: CDR1 SGHRS, CDR2 YFSETQ. CDR3 DNA sequence: TGCGCCAGCAGCTGGGGACAGGCTCTGAACACCATATATTTT. This codes for CASSWGQALNTIYF. The full variable domain, in which reference TRBV5-1 and TRBJ1-3 provide the parts outside the CDR3, is KAGVTQTPRYLIKTRGQQVTLSCSPISGHRSVSWYQQTPGQGLQFLFEYFSETQRNKGNFPGRFSGRQFSNSRSEMNVSTLELGDSALYLCASSWGQALNTIYFGEGSWLTVV.

The chain carries TRBV6-6 and TRBJ2-1, with TRBD1 identical over 9 bases. Germline CDR1 reads MNHNY; CDR2 reads SVGAGI (reference sequence). The junction had 6 bases not matched to a gene; V was cut back by 5 bases and J by 7 bases. CDR3 length: 14 residues. The CDR3 nucleotides read TGTGCCAGCAGTATTCACAGGGGGCGAAATGAGCAGTTCTTC. This encodes CASSIHRGRNEQFF.

V gene TRBV30 combines with J gene TRBJ2-1, with a weak D call TRBD2 (5 bases). The CDR3 has 15 residues. V was cut by 3 bases and J by 6 bases, with 18 bases left in between. The germline gives CDR1 GTSNPN, CDR2 SVGIG (reference sequence). The CDR3 DNA sequence: TGTGCCTGGAGGCGAAGCGGCTACGGCTCCAATGAGCAGTTCTTC. It specifies CAWRRSGYGSNEQFF. The complete variable domain, with remaining parts taken from reference TRBV30 and TRBJ2-1, reads SQTIHQWPATLVQPVGSPLSLECTVEGTSNPNLYWYRQAAGRGLQLLFYSVGIGQISSEVPQNLSASRPQDRQFILSSKKLLLSDSGFYLCAWRRSGYGSNEQFFGPGTRLTVL.

This chain joins TRBV19 and TRBJ2-3; 11 nucleotides match TRBD2. The CDR3 spans 15 residues. After removal of 4 bases from V and 4 bases from J, the junction contained 4 bases not matched to a gene. From germline, CDR1 is LNHDA and CDR2 SQIVND (reference sequence). The CDR3 coding sequence is TGTGCCAGTAGTAGACGACTAGCGGGACCAGATACGCAGTATTTT. Translated, it gives CASSRRLAGPDTQYF.

This clone appeared once. This chain connects TRBV3-1 (or the pseudogene TRBV3-2) to TRBJ2-7; 9 positions match TRBD2. CDR1 and CDR2 from the germline V gene are LGHDT and YNNKEL (reference sequence). J lost 6 bases, V lost 6 bases, and 15 bases had no gene match. The CDR3 spans 16 residues. DNA of the CDR3: TGTGCCAGCAGTAGGAGGGGCGGGAGGGCCTTAGGCGAGCAGTACTTC. It yields the protein CASSRRGGRALGEQYF.

V and J are TRBV4-1 and TRBJ1-1, with D unresolved. Germline lookup yields CDR1 MGHRA and CDR2 YSYEKL. The CDR3 is made up of 15 amino acids. Deletions cut 1 base from V and 5 bases from J, with 14 bases between. The CDR3 loop is CASSQVQTLGTEAFF. The CDR3 nucleotides read TGCGCCAGCAGCCAAGTTCAGACGCTCGGGACTGAAGCTTTCTTT.

The genes are TRBV27 and TRBJ1-6; D is undetermined. The germline V gene has CDR1 MNHEY and CDR2 SMNVEV (reference sequence). V gave up 3 bases and J gave up 7 bases, with 7 bases separating them. The CDR3 runs 13 residues. In DNA, the CDR3 is TGTGCCAGCAGTTTTTGGAGAAATTCACCCCTCCACTTT. Translation gives CASSFWRNSPLHF.

This chain connects TRBV9 to TRBJ2-2; a possible D gene is TRBD2 (5 bases). Per the germline V gene, CDR1 is SGDLS and CDR2 is YYNGEE. The ends were cut back, 4 bases at V and 4 bases at J, with 14 bases in the middle. This CDR3 has 15 amino acids. CDR3 sequence (DNA): TGTGCCAGCAGCCTAAGCGGTTCGAGCACCGGGGAGCTGTTTTTT. It yields the protein CASSLSGSSTGELFF.

This clone appeared once. Here the CDR3 DNA reads TGTGCCAGCAGTTTAAGTGCCAGGGGGCGGAACACTGAAGCTTTCTTT. Translated, it gives CASSLSARGRNTEAFF. The gene calls are TRBV27 and TRBJ1-1; the match to TRBD1 covers 8 bases. Trimming cost V 2 bases and J 1 base; bases outside gene matches: 6. The CDR3 is made up of 16 amino acids. CDR1 and CDR2 (germline): MNHEY, SMNVEV (reference sequence).

This clone appeared once. The J gene is TRBJ1-5, the V gene TRBV5-6, with D maybe TRBD1 (5 bases). V lost 3 bases and J 7 bases, leaving 20 bases between the germline ends. Per the germline V gene, CDR1 is SGHDT and CDR2 is YYEEEE. The CDR3 is 16 residues long. The CDR3 loop reads CASSSAGRASFQPQHF. The CDR3 region has the DNA TGTGCCAGCAGCTCAGCAGGGAGGGCGAGTTTCCAGCCCCAGCATTTT.

The chain joins TRBV2 to TRBJ1-2, with 7 bases identical to TRBD1. Per germline, CDR1 SNHLY and CDR2 FYNNEI. V shed 7 bases, J shed 8 bases, and the junction held 10 bases outside the gene matches. There are 13 residues in the CDR3. CDR3 sequence (DNA): TGTGCCAGCACCTTAAACAGGGGTTCGGGCTACACCTTC. Translation gives CASTLNRGSGYTF.